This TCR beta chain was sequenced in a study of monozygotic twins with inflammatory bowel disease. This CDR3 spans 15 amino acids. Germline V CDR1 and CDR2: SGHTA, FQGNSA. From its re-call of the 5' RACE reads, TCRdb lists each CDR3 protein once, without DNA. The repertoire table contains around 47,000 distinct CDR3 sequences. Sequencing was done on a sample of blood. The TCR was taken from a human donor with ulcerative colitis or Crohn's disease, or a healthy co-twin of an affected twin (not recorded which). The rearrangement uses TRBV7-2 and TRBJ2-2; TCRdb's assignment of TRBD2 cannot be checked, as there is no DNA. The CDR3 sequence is CASSSSGGADGELFF.